The 32 T cell receptor beta chains listed next were all sequenced from one sample in a study of early T cells in non-severe SARS-CoV-2 infection. TCRdb reanalysed the 5' RACE reads using MiXCR and keeps one entry per CDR3 protein. The sample contains 70,000 to 85,000 distinct CDR3 sequences, 5% of which appear only once. The specimen was whole blood, collected at baseline. These receptors all stem from an adult who was a healthcare worker with PCR-confirmed SARS-CoV-2 infection or an uninfected control (not recorded which).

This chain uses TRBV7-9 with TRBJ1-1, with TRBD1 identical over 12 bases. Germline V gives CDR1 SEHNR, CDR2 FQNEAQ (reference sequence). Germline trimming cut 1 base from V and 7 bases from J; bases unmatched to any gene: 4. The CDR3 extends over 15 amino acids. The CDR3 nucleotides are TGTGCCAGCAGCTTAGTTGGGACAGGGGGCTATGAAGCTTTCTTT. Amino acid sequence: CASSLVGTGGYEAFF.

There are many counts of this clonotype. This sequence joins TRBV7-2 and TRBJ1-5; D is unclear. This CDR3 region has 15 residues. Germline V gene lookup returns CDR1 SGHTA and CDR2 FQGNSA. V was clipped by 5 bases and J by 4 bases, with 15 bases between them. CDR3 loop: CASSAHRAPNQPQHF. The CDR3 region has the DNA TGTGCCAGCAGCGCCCACCGGGCCCCAAATCAGCCCCAGCATTTT.

The rearrangement uses TRBV6-5 and TRBJ1-6; the D is unclear. The germline CDR1 and CDR2 sequences are MNHEY and SVGAGI. The CDR3 length is 14 residues. Between the trimmed V and J ends, which lost 7 bases and 9 bases, there was a span of 16 bases. CDR3 in amino acids: CASTKSPGGSPLHF. The CDR3 DNA follows: TGTGCCAGCACCAAATCCCCTGGAGGTTCACCCCTCCACTTT.

This clonotype has at least ten counts. This rearrangement joins TRBV29-1 to TRBJ2-7; D may be TRBD2 (6 bases). Trimming removed 1 base at V and 5 bases at J, with 6 bases between. This CDR3 is 11 amino acids long. Germline V gene sequence: CDR1 SQVTM, CDR2 ANQGSEA. The CDR3 nucleotides read TGCAGCGTTGAAGGGGGGGACGAGCAGTACTTC. Translated, it gives CSVEGGDEQYF.

Ten or more counts support this clonotype. The chain recombines TRBV29-1 with TRBJ1-5; TRBD1 matches at 7 bases. The CDR3 spans 12 residues. Losses at the gene ends were 7 bases for V and 6 bases for J; bases not matched to a gene: 6. The germline V gene has CDR1 SQVTM and CDR2 ANQGSEA. The CDR3, as DNA: TGCAGCGCAGACAGGGATTCTCAGCCCCAGCATTTT. It is translated as CSADRDSQPQHF.

This clonotype was seen ten or more times. The chain uses TRBV20-1 and TRBJ2-5; possible D gene TRBD2, 5 bases. Trimming cost V 4 bases and J 0 bases, with 15 bases left between them. Germline V CDR1 and CDR2: DFQATT, SNEGSKA (reference sequence). This CDR3 is built from 15 residues. This CDR3 reads CSATHERPHQETQYF. Written as DNA, the CDR3 is TGCAGTGCTACTCATGAGCGGCCACACCAAGAGACCCAGTACTTC.

The chain recombines TRBV4-1 with TRBJ2-5, with TRBD2 as a possible D gene (6 bases). The CDR3 spans 12 residues. Germline CDR1 is MGHRA and CDR2 is YSYEKL. V shed 3 bases and J shed 9 bases, with 11 bases lying between them. The CDR3 loop reads CASSHASGAQYF. The CDR3 DNA follows: TGCGCCAGCAGCCATGCCTCGGGGGCCCAGTACTTC.

This clonotype was seen a handful of times. J is TRBJ2-2 and V is TRBV7-2, with D perhaps matching TRBD1 or TRBD2 (5 bases each). V gave up 5 bases and J gave up 10 bases, with 8 bases separating them. The CDR3 sequence is 11 residues long. Germline values: CDR1 SGHTA, CDR2 FQGNSA. CDR3 protein: CASSRGSELFF. Here the CDR3 DNA reads TGTGCCAGCAGCCGGGGCTCGGAGCTGTTTTTT.

This clonotype was picked up many times. The junction differs from germline at one of its ends, possibly a read error. This chain links TRBV12-3 or TRBV12-4 with TRBJ1-2, with 7 bases lining up with TRBD1. The CDR3 is made up of 13 amino acids. CDR3 sequence reads: CASSLGTAEVGSF. For the CDR3, the DNA is TGTGCCAGCAGTTTGGGGACAGCGGAGGTGGGGAGCTTC.

This clonotype was found a few times. The chain has TRBV5-4 and TRBJ2-1; 7 nucleotides align to TRBD1. CDR3 length equals 16 residues. Looked up from germline, CDR1 is SGHNT and CDR2 is YYREEE (reference sequence). V lost 5 bases to trimming and J lost 1 base; unmatched junction nucleotides: 9. For the CDR3, the DNA is TGTGCCAGCAGTCGCGGACAGGATAAATCCTACAATGAGCAGTTCTTC. This sequence encodes CASSRGQDKSYNEQFF.

In its sample, this clonotype was seen many times. This chain links TRBV28 with TRBJ2-7, with D possibly matching TRBD2 (6 bases). Looked up from germline, CDR1 is MDHEN and CDR2 is SYDVKM. This CDR3 comprises 12 residues. V lost 6 bases and J lost 6, with 12 bases in between. Here the CDR3 DNA reads TGTGCCAGCAGGGGAGGTCTTGCCGAGCAGTACTTC. It yields the protein CASRGGLAEQYF. Drawing the rest from reference TRBV28 and TRBJ2-7, the complete variable domain is DVKVTQSSRYLVKRTGEKVFLECVQDMDHENMFWYRQDPGLGLRLIYFSYDVKMKEKGDIPEGYSVSREKKERFSLILESASTNQTSMYLCASRGGLAEQYFGPGTRLTVT.

There are many counts of this clonotype. This rearrangement joins TRBV11-2 to TRBJ2-1; no reliable D call. This CDR3 has 13 amino acids. Germline CDR1 and CDR2: SGHAT and FQNNGV. Trimming stripped 6 bases from V and 9 bases from J, with 15 bases between. CDR3 in amino acids: CASRANGLLEQFF. In DNA, the CDR3 is TGTGCCAGCAGGGCAAACGGGCTTCTTGAGCAGTTCTTC.

Many counts were recorded for this clonotype. The CDR3 here is CASSANAGSQPQHF. CDR3 nucleotides: TGTGCCAGCAGTGCGAATGCAGGGAGTCAGCCCCAGCATTTT. This sequence joins TRBV2 and TRBJ1-5; possible D gene TRBD1, 5 bases. Germline CDR1 is SNHLY and CDR2 is FYNNEI. V was clipped by 4 bases and J by 6 bases, with 13 bases between them. The CDR3 extends over 14 amino acids.

This clonotype was detected ten times or more. The chain employs TRBV29-1 and TRBJ1-1; TRBD1 is a possible D gene (5 bases). The germline V gene has CDR1 SQVTM and CDR2 ANQGSEA. The CDR3 runs to 12 residues. The V end lost 7 bases, the J end lost 4 bases, and 13 bases lay between the germline ends. This chain's CDR3 is CSGRRGSTEAFF. Written as DNA, the CDR3 is TGCAGCGGGAGAAGGGGAAGCACTGAAGCTTTCTTT.

Many counts were recorded for this clonotype. This chain uses TRBV14 with TRBJ1-5; 8 nucleotides agree with TRBD1. Germline values: CDR1 SGHDN, CDR2 FVKESK. This CDR3 spans 15 amino acids. With 1 base clipped from V and 7 bases from J, the junction kept 6 bases outside the gene matches. CDR3 DNA sequence: TGTGCCAGCAGCCAAGGGCCAGGGGGCCGGCAGCCCCAGCATTTT. Its translation is CASSQGPGGRQPQHF. The full variable domain, rest sourced from reference TRBV14 and TRBJ1-5, is EAGVTQFPSHSVIEKGQTVTLRCDPISGHDNLYWYRRVMGKEIKFLLHFVKESKQDESGMPNNRFLAERTGGTYSTLKVQPAELEDSGVYFCASSQGPGGRQPQHFGDGTRLSIL.

The table lists this clonotype with many counts. The chain uses TRBV5-5 and TRBJ1-6; D might be TRBD1 (5 bases). V was shortened by 4 bases and J by 7 bases, with 21 bases between the two germline ends. The CDR3 spans 17 residues. In germline, CDR1 is SGHKS, CDR2 YYEKEE (reference sequence). The CDR3, as DNA: TGTGCCAGCAGCCCCCTCGGAAAGTCAGCAGGGAATTCACCCCTCCACTTT. Translation: CASSPLGKSAGNSPLHF.

This clonotype was seen a handful of times. CDR3 sequence reads: CASSDQGHAGNTIYF. CDR3 DNA sequence: TGTGCCAGCAGTGATCAGGGCCACGCTGGAAACACCATATATTTT. This chain uses TRBV6-6 with TRBJ1-3, with D possibly TRBD1 on 5 matching bases. Trimming pared 5 bases from V and 2 bases from J, leaving 13 bases between. The germline CDR1 and CDR2 sequences are MNHNY and SVGAGI (reference sequence). The CDR3 has 15 amino acids.

This clonotype appeared many times. The chain links TRBV5-1 to TRBJ2-7, with 7 nucleotides matching TRBD1. This CDR3 is 15 amino acids long. The V gene end was trimmed by 2 bases and the J gene end by 4 bases; junction bases not matched to a gene: 9. The germline gives CDR1 SGHRS, CDR2 YFSETQ. CDR3 sequence (DNA): TGCGCCAGCAGCTTATATCTTGGGACAGATTACGAGCAGTACTTC. This codes for CASSLYLGTDYEQYF. Full variable domain (outside the CDR3, taken from reference TRBV5-1 and TRBJ2-7): KAGVTQTPRYLIKTRGQQVTLSCSPISGHRSVSWYQQTPGQGLQFLFEYFSETQRNKGNFPGRFSGRQFSNSRSEMNVSTLELGDSALYLCASSLYLGTDYEQYFGPGTRLTVT.

The rearrangement uses TRBV7-8 and TRBJ2-2; no clear D. This CDR3 spans 17 amino acids. V was clipped by 7 bases and J by 5 bases, with 23 bases between them. Germline values: CDR1 SGHVS, CDR2 FQNEAQ. CDR3 coding DNA: TGTGCCAGCATCCCACGAGGTACACCTAGTAGGACCGGGGAGCTGTTTTTT. It encodes CASIPRGTPSRTGELFF.

V usage is TRBV14 and J usage is TRBJ2-2; no clear D gene. CDR1 and CDR2 (germline): SGHDN, FVKESK. Trimming pared 4 bases from V and 6 bases from J, leaving 12 bases between. The CDR3 runs 14 residues. This CDR3 is CASSPPWHPGELFF. DNA of the CDR3: TGTGCCAGCAGCCCCCCCTGGCACCCCGGGGAGCTGTTTTTT.

This clonotype was seen repeatedly, ten times or more. The chain uses TRBV5-6 and TRBJ1-3; D call uncertain. In germline, CDR1 is SGHDT, CDR2 YYEEEE. The V and J ends lost 0 bases and 0 bases respectively, with 16 bases between them. The CDR3 is 18 amino acids. CDR3 nucleotide sequence: TGTGCCAGCAGCTTGGTTGCGGGTGAGACGTACTCTGGAAACACCATATATTTT. It encodes CASSLVAGETYSGNTIYF.

A remark on this clonotype: A read error may explain this, as a much larger clone is one base away. The chain links TRBV7-2 to TRBJ1-3; D gene ambiguous. Germline V gene sequence: CDR1 SGHTA, CDR2 FQGNSA. The CDR3 covers 15 residues. V lost 4 bases to trimming and J lost 4 bases, with 14 bases between them. For the CDR3, the DNA is TGTGCCAGCAGCTCAGCCCGGATTGCCGGAAACACCATATATTTT. Translating it yields CASSSARIAGNTIYF.

The J gene is TRBJ2-7, the V gene TRBV29-1; 8 bases fit TRBD2. J was trimmed by 6 bases and V by 4 bases; bases with no gene match: 8. Germline loops: CDR1 SQVTM, CDR2 ANQGSEA. The CDR3 totals 13 residues. The CDR3 reads CSVVSGSGGEQYF. As DNA, the CDR3 is TGCAGCGTTGTCAGCGGGAGTGGTGGCGAGCAGTACTTC.

This clonotype was seen a handful of times. The V gene is TRBV2, the J gene TRBJ2-1; 11 bases are a match to TRBD2. Per the germline V gene, CDR1 is SNHLY and CDR2 is FYNNEI. V lost 6 bases, J lost 15 bases, and 13 bases stayed unmatched. The CDR3 consists of 14 residues. CDR3 coding DNA: TGTGCCAGCAGAGTAACCCGGACTAGCGGGTCACTGTTCTTC. Amino acids: CASRVTRTSGSLFF.

This clonotype was detected many times. The chain is built from TRBV6-5 and TRBJ2-1; no clear D. Per germline, CDR1 MNHEY and CDR2 SVGAGI. The V and J ends lost 1 base and 5 bases respectively, with 12 bases between them. The CDR3 is 15 amino acids. This CDR3 is CASSYYGRSHNEQFF. The CDR3 DNA reads as TGTGCCAGCAGTTACTATGGAAGGTCCCACAATGAGCAGTTCTTC.

J is TRBJ1-5 and V is TRBV27; D gene ambiguous. Per germline, CDR1 MNHEY and CDR2 SMNVEV (reference sequence). V shed 3 bases and J shed 3 bases, with 9 bases lying between them. There are 14 residues in the CDR3. The CDR3 is CASSFLGYNQPQHF. CDR3 DNA: TGTGCCAGCAGTTTCCTAGGGTACAATCAGCCCCAGCATTTT.

The chain combines TRBV7-9 with TRBJ2-1; maybe TRBD2 (6 bases). CDR3 size: 15 residues. The V gene's germline CDR1 is SEHNR and CDR2 FQNEAQ (reference sequence). Trimming left V 5 bases short and J 4 bases short, with 15 bases between. This chain's CDR3 is CASSPSGLLYNEQFF. The DNA of the CDR3 is TGTGCCAGCAGCCCGAGCGGGCTTTTATACAATGAGCAGTTCTTC.

This clonotype has a handful of counts. The gene calls are TRBV28 and TRBJ2-7; D possibly matches TRBD1 or TRBD2 (5 bases each). The CDR3 is 15 amino acids. Between the trimmed V and J ends, which lost 5 bases and 2 bases, there was a span of 16 bases. CDR1 MDHEN and CDR2 SYDVKM come from the germline V gene. As DNA, the CDR3 is TGTGCCAGCAGTCGCTCGAGACAGCGGCCCTACGAGCAGTACTTC. As protein: CASSRSRQRPYEQYF.

This clonotype was seen many times. The junction does not match germline at one end; this may be a read error. The chain carries TRBV3-1 and TRBJ1-6; D remains ambiguous. This CDR3 spans 11 amino acids. Germline CDR1 LGHDT, CDR2 YNNKEL (reference sequence). CDR3 loop: CASSQHTTWYF. DNA of the CDR3: TGTGCCAGCAGCCAACATACGACCTGGTACTTT.

In its sample, this clonotype was seen many times. The rearrangement links TRBV6-5 to TRBJ1-1; maybe TRBD1 (6 bases). Trimming cost V 8 bases and J 5 bases, with 12 bases left between them. Germline V gene data show CDR1 as MNHEY and CDR2 as SVGAGI. This CDR3 contains 12 residues. Written as DNA, the CDR3 is TGTGCCAGCTATTTGGGGGCTACTGAAGCTTTCTTT. Translating gives CASYLGATEAFF.

The table lists this clonotype with a few counts. The rearrangement joins TRBV20-1 to TRBJ1-5; 7 bases are shared with TRBD1. Germline V lookup: CDR1 DFQATT, CDR2 SNEGSKA (reference sequence). J gave up 4 bases and V 2 bases, and 8 bases lay outside the gene matches. This CDR3 region has 15 residues. CDR3 bases: TGCAGTGCTAGAACCGCGGGCAGGGGGAATCAGCCCCAGCATTTT. Its translation: CSARTAGRGNQPQHF.

The V gene is TRBV7-2, the J gene TRBJ2-2; D may match TRBD1 or TRBD2 (5 bases each). In germline, CDR1 is SGHTA, CDR2 FQGNSA. This CDR3 comprises 15 residues. V shed 3 bases and J shed 2 bases, with 10 bases lying between them. The CDR3 region is CASSFSGSNTGELFF. CDR3 DNA sequence: TGTGCCAGCAGCTTCTCAGGGAGTAACACCGGGGAGCTGTTTTTT. The variable domain in full, with the rest retrieved from reference TRBV7-2 and TRBJ2-2, is GAGVSQSPSNKVTEKGKDVELRCDPISGHTALYWYRQSLGQGLEFLIYFQGNSAPDKSGLPSDRFSAERTGGSVSTLTIQRTQQEDSAVYLCASSFSGSNTGELFFGEGSRLTVL.